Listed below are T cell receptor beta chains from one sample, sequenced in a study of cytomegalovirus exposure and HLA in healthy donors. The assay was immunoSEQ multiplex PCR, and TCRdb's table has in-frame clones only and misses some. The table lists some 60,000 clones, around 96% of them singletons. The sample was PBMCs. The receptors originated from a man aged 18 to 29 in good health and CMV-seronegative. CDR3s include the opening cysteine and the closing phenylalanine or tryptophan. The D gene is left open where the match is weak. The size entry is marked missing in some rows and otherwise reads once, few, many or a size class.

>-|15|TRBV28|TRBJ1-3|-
CASSLLSGSGNTIYF
TGTGCCAGCAGTTTACTTTCAGGGTCTGGAAACACCATATATTTT
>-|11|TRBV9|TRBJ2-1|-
CASSLDNEQFF
TGTGCCAGCAGCCTCGACAATGAGCAGTTCTTC
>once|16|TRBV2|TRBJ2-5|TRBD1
CASSGETGGRQETQYF
TGTGCCAGCAGTGGGGAGACAGGGGGAAGACAAGAGACCCAGTACTTC
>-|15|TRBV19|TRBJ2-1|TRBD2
CASSMGLAGAGEQFF
TGTGCCAGTAGTATGGGACTAGCGGGAGCGGGTGAGCAGTTCTTC
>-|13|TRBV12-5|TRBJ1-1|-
CASGPTGNTEAFF
TGTGCTAGTGGGCCGACAGGGAACACTGAAGCTTTCTTT
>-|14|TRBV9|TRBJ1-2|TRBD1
CASSVGGGADGYTF
TGTGCCAGCAGCGTAGGAGGGGGCGCAGATGGCTACACCTTC
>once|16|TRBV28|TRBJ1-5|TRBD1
CASRLATGSSNQPQHF
TGTGCCAGCAGGCTCGCGACAGGGTCTAGCAATCAGCCCCAGCATTTT
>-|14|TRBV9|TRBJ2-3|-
CASSGRQAPDTQYF
TGTGCCAGCAGCGGGAGACAGGCTCCAGATACGCAGTATTTT
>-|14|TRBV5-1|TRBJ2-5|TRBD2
CASSYAGGGETQYF
TGCGCCAGCAGCTACGCGGGAGGCGGGGAGACCCAGTACTTC
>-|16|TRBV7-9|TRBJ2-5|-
CASSQRWFPGSETQYF
TGTGCCAGCAGCCAAAGGTGGTTTCCAGGGTCAGAGACCCAGTACTTC
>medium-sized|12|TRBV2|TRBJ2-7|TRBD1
CASGTGTYEQYF
TGTGCCAGCGGGACAGGGACCTACGAGCAGTACTTC
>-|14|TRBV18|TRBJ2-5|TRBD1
CASSSTGIQETQYF
TGTGCCAGCTCATCGACAGGGATACAAGAGACCCAGTACTTC
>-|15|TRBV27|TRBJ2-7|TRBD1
CASSRGTGVAYEQYF
TGTGCCAGCAGCCGCGGGACAGGGGTGGCCTACGAGCAGTACTTC
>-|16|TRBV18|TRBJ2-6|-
CASSLGAYSGANVLTF
TGTGCCAGCTCACTTGGCGCGTATAGCGGGGCCAACGTCCTGACTTTC
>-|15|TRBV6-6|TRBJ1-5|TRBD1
CASSTGTGGYQPQHF
TGTGCCAGCAGTACCGGGACAGGGGGCTATCAGCCCCAGCATTTT
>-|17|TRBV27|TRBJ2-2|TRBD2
CATQGVLAGKNTGELFF
TGTGCCACCCAGGGGGTACTAGCGGGAAAGAACACCGGGGAGCTGTTTTTT
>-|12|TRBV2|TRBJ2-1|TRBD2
CASSEGGGEQFF
TGTGCCAGCAGTGAAGGGGGGGGTGAGCAGTTCTTC
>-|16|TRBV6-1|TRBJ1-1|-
CASSENGQGMNTEAFF
TGTGCCAGCAGTGAAAACGGGCAGGGTATGAACACTGAAGCTTTCTTT
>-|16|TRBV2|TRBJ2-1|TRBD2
CASSEARTSGHNEQFF
TGTGCCAGCAGTGAAGCGAGGACTAGCGGTCACAATGAGCAGTTCTTC
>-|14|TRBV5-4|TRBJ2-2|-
CASSLRRDTGELFF
TGTGCCAGCAGCCTCCGGAGGGACACCGGGGAGCTGTTTTTT
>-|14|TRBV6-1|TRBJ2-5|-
CASTHLRASETQYF
TGTGCCAGCACCCACCTGAGGGCGAGCGAGACCCAGTACTTC
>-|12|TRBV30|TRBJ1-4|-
CAWSVLFEKLFF
TGTGCCTGGAGTGTACTTTTTGAAAAACTGTTTTTT
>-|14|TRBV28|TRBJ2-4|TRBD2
CASSEGGPVYIQYF
TGTGCCAGCAGTGAGGGAGGGCCTGTATACATTCAGTACTTC
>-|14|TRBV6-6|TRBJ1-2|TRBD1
CASNLPDRDEGYTF
TGTGCCAGCAACCTTCCGGACAGGGACGAAGGCTACACCTTC
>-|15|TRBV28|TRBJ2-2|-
CASSLMRGNTGELFF
TGTGCCAGCAGTTTGATGCGGGGGAACACCGGGGAGCTGTTTTTT
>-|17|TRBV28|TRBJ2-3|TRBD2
CASSSLTSGSITDTQYF
TGTGCCAGCAGCTCCCTTACTAGCGGGAGTATAACAGATACGCAGTATTTT
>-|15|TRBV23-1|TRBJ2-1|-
CASSHLAEDYNEQFF
TGCGCCAGCAGTCACTTAGCGGAAGACTACAATGAGCAGTTCTTC
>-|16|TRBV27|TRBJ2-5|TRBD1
CASSTRDRGSQETQYF
TGTGCCAGCTCTACCCGGGACAGGGGGAGCCAAGAGACCCAGTACTTC
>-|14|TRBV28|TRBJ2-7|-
CASSPAWSSYEQYF
TGTGCCAGCAGTCCGGCATGGAGCTCCTACGAGCAGTACTTC
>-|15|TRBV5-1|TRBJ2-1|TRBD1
CASSSPRTGYNEQFF
TGCGCCAGCAGCTCCCCAAGGACAGGCTACAATGAGCAGTTCTTC
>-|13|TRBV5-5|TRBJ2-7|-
CASAGTPSYEQYF
TGTGCCAGCGCGGGGACGCCCTCCTACGAGCAGTACTTC
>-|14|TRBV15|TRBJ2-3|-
CATSRVFGTDTQYF
TGTGCCACCAGCAGAGTCTTCGGCACAGATACGCAGTATTTT
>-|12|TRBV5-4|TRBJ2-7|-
CASSSTNYEQYF
TGTGCCAGCAGCTCGACTAATTACGAGCAGTACTTC
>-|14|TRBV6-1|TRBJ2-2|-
CATSSYQNTGELFF
TGTGCCACCAGTTCCTACCAGAACACCGGGGAGCTGTTTTTT
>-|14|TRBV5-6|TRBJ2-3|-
CASSLAQGTDTQYF
TGTGCCAGCAGCTTGGCTCAGGGCACAGATACGCAGTATTTT
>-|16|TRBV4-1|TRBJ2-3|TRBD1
CASSHHRDRSTDTQYF
TGCGCCAGCAGCCACCACCGGGACAGAAGCACAGATACGCAGTATTTT
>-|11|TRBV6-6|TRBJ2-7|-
CASSYSSEQYF
TGTGCCAGCAGTTACTCCAGCGAGCAGTACTTC
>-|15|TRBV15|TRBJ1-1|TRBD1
CATSRARQGQGEAFF
TGTGCCACCAGCAGAGCTCGACAGGGACAGGGTGAAGCTTTCTTT